These 31 T cell receptor beta chains came from one sample sequenced in a study of control samples from healthy donors and cancer patients. Data came from immunoSEQ multiplex PCR; TCRdb stores just in-frame clones and leaves some out. Of 100,000 to 150,000 clones in the sample, approximately 90% were seen once. Material: blood. The origin of the receptors is a woman between 18 and 29 years old in good health.

This chain joins TRBV24-1 and TRBJ2-5, with 9 bases aligning to TRBD1. The CDR3 consists of 19 residues. After removal of 1 base from V and 1 base from J, the junction contained 12 bases not matched to a gene. Germline CDR1 and CDR2: KGHDR and SFDVKD. CDR3 residues: CATSDLRWGGQGFQETQYF. CDR3 nucleotide sequence: TGTGCCACCAGTGATTTAAGGTGGGGGGGACAGGGTTTCCAAGAGACCCAGTACTTC.

V usage is TRBV27 and J usage is TRBJ2-7; no clear D gene. Trimming took 5 bases from V and 0 from J, leaving 17 bases between them. The CDR3 sequence is 16 residues long. Germline lookup yields CDR1 MNHEY and CDR2 SMNVEV (reference sequence). The CDR3 loop reads CASSSVETWSSYEQYF. The CDR3 region has the DNA TGTGCCAGCAGTAGCGTTGAGACATGGAGCTCCTACGAGCAGTACTTC.

The CDR3 DNA sequence: TGTGCCAGCAGTTACGGCATAAGCACCCGCACAGATACGCAGTATTTT. Its translation: CASSYGISTRTDTQYF. The chain has TRBV6-2 or TRBV6-3 and TRBJ2-3; D is uncertain. CDR3 length equals 16 residues. Germline loops: CDR1 MNHEY, CDR2 SVGEGT. Trimming left V 2 bases short and J 1 base short, with 13 bases between.

The chain employs TRBV2 and TRBJ2-7, with 14 bases matching TRBD2. V lost 5 bases to trimming and J lost 5 bases; unmatched junction nucleotides: 8. The CDR3 has 16 residues. CDR1 SNHLY and CDR2 FYNNEI come from the germline V gene. CDR3 residues: CASSQGLAGAGHEQYF. DNA of the CDR3: TGTGCCAGCAGTCAGGGACTAGCGGGAGCTGGCCACGAGCAGTACTTC.

V gene TRBV6-2 or TRBV6-3 combines with J gene TRBJ1-5; 8 nucleotides agree with TRBD1. V lost 4 bases and J lost 7; bases outside the gene matches: 9. CDR1 is MNHEY and CDR2 is SVGEGT in the germline V gene. The CDR3 spans 15 residues. CDR3 sequence: CASSSMDREVQPQHF. CDR3 in DNA: TGTGCCAGCAGTTCCATGGACAGGGAGGTACAGCCCCAGCATTTT.

The chain couples TRBV27 to TRBJ2-7, with a tentative D call TRBD2 (5 bases). V shed 0 bases and J shed 7 bases, with 7 bases lying between them. The germline gives CDR1 MNHEY, CDR2 SMNVEV (reference sequence). The CDR3 has 12 residues. DNA for the CDR3: TGTGCCAGCAGTTTATCAACGGGGGAGCAGTACTTC. It yields the protein CASSLSTGEQYF.

The chain is built from TRBV5-6 and TRBJ2-7; D ambiguous. The V and J ends lost 1 base and 5 bases respectively, with 10 bases between them. There are 13 residues in the CDR3. Germline V gene lookup returns CDR1 SGHDT and CDR2 YYEEEE. The CDR3 sequence: CASSLKPSDEQYF. In DNA form, the CDR3 reads TGTGCCAGCAGCTTGAAGCCGAGCGACGAGCAGTACTTC.

J is TRBJ2-5 and V is TRBV6-2 or TRBV6-3; TRBD2 matches at 14 bases. Unmatched junction bases numbered 14, after V lost 6 bases and J lost 5 bases. Germline CDR1 MNHEY, CDR2 SVGEGT. The CDR3 has 18 amino acids. CDR3 sequence reads: CASSKLPGLAGDWETQYF. CDR3 DNA sequence: TGTGCCAGCAGCAAACTCCCGGGACTAGCGGGAGACTGGGAGACCCAGTACTTC.

The chain carries TRBV28 and TRBJ1-1, with unresolved D. Germline V CDR1 and CDR2: MDHEN, SYDVKM. The CDR3 contains 12 residues. Trimming pared 6 bases from V and 0 bases from J, leaving 5 bases between. The CDR3 nucleotides are TGTGCCAGCAGAGTCGTGAACACTGAAGCTTTCTTT. Translation: CASRVVNTEAFF.

V gene TRBV7-3 combines with J gene TRBJ1-3; possibly TRBD1 for D (5 bases). Germline values: CDR1 SGHTA, CDR2 FQGTGA. V was clipped by 4 bases and J by 4 bases, with 17 bases between them. This CDR3 contains 16 residues. The CDR3 sequence: CASSSGPAGLGNTIYF. CDR3 nucleotides: TGTGCCAGCAGCTCGGGACCTGCAGGGCTAGGAAACACCATATATTTT. Full variable domain (rest looked up from reference TRBV7-3 and TRBJ1-3): GAGVSQTPSNKVTEKGKYVELRCDPISGHTALYWYRQSLGQGPEFLIYFQGTGAADDSGLPNDRFFAVRPEGSVSTLKIQRTERGDSAVYLCASSSGPAGLGNTIYFGEGSWLTVV.

The chain combines TRBV30 with TRBJ1-2; 7 bases align to TRBD1. Germline CDR1 GTSNPN, CDR2 SVGIG (reference sequence). V lost 2 bases to trimming and J lost 8 bases; unmatched junction nucleotides: 8. CDR3 length equals 13 residues. The CDR3 DNA follows: TGTGCCTGGAGTCCCCCGACAGGGAGAGGCTACACCTTC. Translated, it gives CAWSPPTGRGYTF. Together with reference TRBV30 and TRBJ1-2, the CDR3 gives the full variable domain: SQTIHQWPATLVQPVGSPLSLECTVEGTSNPNLYWYRQAAGRGLQLLFYSVGIGQISSEVPQNLSASRPQDRQFILSSKKLLLSDSGFYLCAWSPPTGRGYTFGSGTRLTVV.

This clone was seen just once. The V call is TRBV18, the J call TRBJ2-2, with D perhaps TRBD2 (6 bases). The germline V and J ends were trimmed by 2 bases and 5 bases, with 12 bases remaining between them. The CDR3 totals 15 residues. The germline V gene encodes CDR1 KGHSH and CDR2 LQKENI. The CDR3 DNA is TGTGCCAGCTCACCAGCGGGAAGGGGAACCGGGGAGCTGTTTTTT. Its translation: CASSPAGRGTGELFF.

The V and J genes are TRBV24-1 and TRBJ2-1, with 10 bases matching TRBD1. This CDR3 region has 16 residues. Germline CDR1 is KGHDR and CDR2 is SFDVKD. V trimming: 6 bases; J trimming: 4 bases; junction bases outside the gene matches: 8. The CDR3 protein is CATSTSGTGVYNEQFF. CDR3 coding DNA: TGTGCCACCAGTACCTCCGGGACAGGGGTATACAATGAGCAGTTCTTC.

This sequence joins TRBV7-2 and TRBJ2-3; 7 nucleotides agree with TRBD1. J was trimmed by 1 base and V by 5 bases; bases with no gene match: 3. The CDR3 runs 14 residues. The germline gives CDR1 SGHTA, CDR2 FQGNSA. CDR3 loop: CASSDDRGTDTQYF. In DNA form, the CDR3 reads TGTGCCAGCAGCGACGACAGGGGCACAGATACGCAGTATTTT.

The chain recombines TRBV1 with TRBJ2-2; the listed D gene, TRBD2, was not tested against the DNA. TRBV1 is flagged as a pseudogene. This CDR3 has 16 amino acids. The CDR3, as DNA: TGCACCAGCAGCCATTTTGGACTAGCGGAAACCGGGGAGCTGTTTTTT. As protein: CTSSHFGLAETGELFF.

V usage is TRBV27 and J usage is TRBJ1-1, with D unclear. Trimming removed 6 bases at V and 4 bases at J, with 24 bases between. This CDR3 spans 17 amino acids. Germline assignment: CDR1 MNHEY and CDR2 SMNVEV (reference sequence). CDR3 nucleotide sequence: TGTGCCAGCAGCCGCCGCAAGGAGGGAACGTGGGGCACTGAAGCTTTCTTT. This gives the protein CASSRRKEGTWGTEAFF.

The chain carries TRBV5-1 and TRBJ2-6, with 12 bases fitting TRBD2. With 0 bases clipped from V and 0 bases from J, the junction kept 1 base outside the gene matches. The CDR3 sequence is 18 residues long. Germline CDR1 SGHRS, CDR2 YFSETQ. For the CDR3, the DNA is TGCGCCAGCAGCTTGGCTAGCGGGAGGGCCTCTGGGGCCAACGTCCTGACTTTC. The encoded protein is CASSLASGRASGANVLTF.

This rearrangement joins TRBV20-1 to TRBJ2-3, with D possibly being TRBD2 (6 bases). Per germline, CDR1 DFQATT and CDR2 SNEGSKA (reference sequence). This CDR3 is 11 amino acids long. The CDR3 sequence is CIVGGADTQYF. CDR3 coding DNA: TGCATCGTTGGCGGGGCAGATACGCAGTATTTT.

The V gene is TRBV7-9, the J gene TRBJ2-7; 8 bases match TRBD1. The CDR3 consists of 14 residues. Germline CDR1 is SEHNR and CDR2 is FQNEAQ (reference sequence). V lost 5 bases and J lost 5; bases outside the gene matches: 8. For the CDR3, the DNA is TGTGCCAGCAGCCCCGGACAGGGTCCCCACGAGCAGTACTTC. Amino acid sequence: CASSPGQGPHEQYF.

The chain is built from TRBV9 and TRBJ2-1; no clear D. CDR3 length: 15 residues. V lost 0 bases and J 1 base, leaving 8 bases between the germline ends. Germline V gene data show CDR1 as SGDLS and CDR2 as YYNGEE. The CDR3 is CASSVEQRSYNEQFF. The CDR3 DNA follows: TGTGCCAGCAGCGTAGAGCAACGGTCCTACAATGAGCAGTTCTTC.

The rearrangement uses TRBV19 and TRBJ2-7; 7 bases line up with TRBD1. Unmatched junction bases numbered 12, after V lost 6 bases and J lost 4 bases. CDR3 length equals 15 residues. The germline CDR1 and CDR2 sequences are LNHDA and SQIVND (reference sequence). CDR3 nucleotides: TGTGCCAGTAGAGACCCCGGACAGGCGAAATACGAGCAGTACTTC. It translates to CASRDPGQAKYEQYF.

The chain recombines TRBV29-1 with TRBJ2-6, with TRBD2 as a possible D gene (6 bases). Trimming pared 4 bases from V and 2 bases from J, leaving 9 bases between. This CDR3 contains 14 residues. Per germline, CDR1 SQVTM and CDR2 ANQGSEA. This CDR3 is CSVGGEAGANVLTF. The CDR3 nucleotides are TGCAGCGTTGGGGGGGAAGCTGGGGCCAACGTCCTGACTTTC.

There are a few counts of this clone. The gene calls are TRBV7-6 and TRBJ1-5; D may be TRBD1 (5 bases). V shed 1 base and J shed 0 bases, with 13 bases lying between them. Germline V gives CDR1 SGHVS, CDR2 FNYEAQ. The CDR3 runs to 17 residues. CDR3 residues: CASSLEPPGISNQPQHF. The CDR3 nucleotides are TGTGCCAGCAGCTTAGAACCCCCAGGGATTAGCAATCAGCCCCAGCATTTT.

The V call is TRBV7-2, the J call TRBJ1-6; the D gene is possibly TRBD1 (5 bases). V lost 8 bases, J lost 9 bases, and 17 bases lay in between. CDR1 is SGHTA, CDR2 FQGNSA, per germline. This CDR3 has 14 amino acids. The DNA for the CDR3 is TGTGCCAGCGCAGGGAAAATGAGGGGTTCACCCCTCCACTTT. Translating it yields CASAGKMRGSPLHF.

The chain links TRBV5-6 to TRBJ2-7; TRBD1 or TRBD2 may be the D gene (5 bases each). V lost 4 bases to trimming and J lost 2 bases, with 13 bases between them. The CDR3 covers 14 residues. CDR1 and CDR2 (germline): SGHDT, YYEEEE. The CDR3 sequence: CASSVGTETYEQYF. The CDR3 DNA reads TGTGCCAGCAGCGTGGGGACGGAGACCTACGAGCAGTACTTC. The complete variable domain, with remaining parts taken from reference TRBV5-6 and TRBJ2-7, reads DAGVTQSPTHLIKTRGQQVTLRCSPKSGHDTVSWYQQALGQGPQFIFQYYEEEERQRGNFPDRFSGHQFPNYSSELNVNALLLGDSALYLCASSVGTETYEQYFGPGTRLTVT.

V usage is TRBV6-5 and J usage is TRBJ2-1; possible D gene TRBD2, 5 bases. The V end was cut by 6 bases, the J end by 4 bases, with 10 bases between. Germline values: CDR1 MNHEY, CDR2 SVGAGI. This CDR3 has 13 residues. The CDR3 loop is CASSTTRYNEQFF. The CDR3 region has the DNA TGTGCCAGCAGCACTACTAGGTACAATGAGCAGTTCTTC.

V is TRBV24-1 and J is TRBJ2-7, with 8 bases that match TRBD1. The CDR3 sequence is 12 residues long. The V gene end was trimmed by 12 bases and the J gene end by 1 base; junction bases not matched to a gene: 4. Germline CDR1 is KGHDR and CDR2 is SFDVKD. CDR3 amino acids: CAAGTGSYEQYF. CDR3 coding DNA: TGTGCCGCCGGGACAGGTTCCTACGAGCAGTACTTC.

This chain connects TRBV19 to TRBJ2-1; 8 nucleotides line up with TRBD2. This CDR3 is 15 amino acids long. J lost 7 bases, V lost 2 bases, and 7 bases had no gene match. Germline V gene data show CDR1 as LNHDA and CDR2 as SQIVND (reference sequence). The CDR3 nucleotides read TGTGCCAGTAGTATAACAGGGACTAGTTTGAATGAGCAGTTCTTC. Its protein is CASSITGTSLNEQFF.

This chain connects TRBV19 to TRBJ1-5; perhaps TRBD1 as D (6 bases). The CDR3 length is 15 residues. Per the germline V gene, CDR1 is LNHDA and CDR2 is SQIVND (reference sequence). With 3 bases removed from V and 0 bases from J, the gap between germline ends came to 9 bases. The CDR3 coding sequence is TGTGCCAGTAGTATTCTGACAGGTAGCAATCAGCCCCAGCATTTT. Encoded protein: CASSILTGSNQPQHF.

CDR3 sequence: CATSRDLGTGLAGELFF. DNA for the CDR3: TGTGCCACCAGCAGAGATCTAGGGACAGGGCTCGCCGGGGAGCTGTTTTTT. The chain has TRBV15 and TRBJ2-2; 9 bases align to TRBD1. This CDR3 is built from 17 residues. V gave up 0 bases and J gave up 6 bases; unmatched junction bases: 8. Germline V gives CDR1 LNHNV, CDR2 YYDKDF (reference sequence).

This clone appeared a few times. The rearrangement uses TRBV7-2 and TRBJ2-7; D tentatively reads TRBD1 or TRBD2 (6 bases each). Germline loops: CDR1 SGHTA, CDR2 FQGNSA. Trimming pared 1 base from V and 6 bases from J, leaving 10 bases between. This CDR3 is built from 13 residues. CDR3 protein: CASSLVGGPEQYF. The CDR3 DNA is TGTGCCAGCAGCTTAGTAGGGGGGCCCGAGCAGTACTTC.